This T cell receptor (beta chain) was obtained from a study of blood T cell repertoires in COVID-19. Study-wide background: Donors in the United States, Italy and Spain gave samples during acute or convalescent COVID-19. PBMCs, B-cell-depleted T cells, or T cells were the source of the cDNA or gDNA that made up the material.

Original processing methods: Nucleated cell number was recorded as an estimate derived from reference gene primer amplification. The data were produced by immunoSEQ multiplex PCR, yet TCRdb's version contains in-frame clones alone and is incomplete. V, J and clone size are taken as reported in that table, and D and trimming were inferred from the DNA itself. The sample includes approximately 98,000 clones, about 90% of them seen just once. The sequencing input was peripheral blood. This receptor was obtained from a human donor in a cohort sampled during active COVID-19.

CDR3 in amino acids: CASSQDRDYEQYF. For the CDR3, the DNA is TGTGCCAGCAGTCAGGACAGAGACTACGAGCAGTACTTC. The chain recombines TRBV27 with TRBJ2-7; a weak D match, TRBD1 (6 bases). CDR1 is MNHEY, CDR2 SMNVEV, per germline (reference sequence). V lost 5 bases and J 3 bases, leaving 11 bases between the germline ends. The CDR3 length is 13 residues.